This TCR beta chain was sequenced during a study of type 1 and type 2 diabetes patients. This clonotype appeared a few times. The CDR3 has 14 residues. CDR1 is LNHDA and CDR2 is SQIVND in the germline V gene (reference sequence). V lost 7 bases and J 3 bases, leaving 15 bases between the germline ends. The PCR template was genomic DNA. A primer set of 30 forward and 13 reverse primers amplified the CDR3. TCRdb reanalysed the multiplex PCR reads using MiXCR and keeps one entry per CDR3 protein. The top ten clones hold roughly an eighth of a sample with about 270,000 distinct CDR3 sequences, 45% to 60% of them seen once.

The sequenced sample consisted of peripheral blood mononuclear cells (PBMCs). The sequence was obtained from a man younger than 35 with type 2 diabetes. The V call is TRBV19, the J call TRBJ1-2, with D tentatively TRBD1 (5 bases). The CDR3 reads CASIRMGVDYGYTF. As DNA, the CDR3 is TGTGCCAGTATCCGCATGGGGGTTGACTATGGCTACACCTTC.